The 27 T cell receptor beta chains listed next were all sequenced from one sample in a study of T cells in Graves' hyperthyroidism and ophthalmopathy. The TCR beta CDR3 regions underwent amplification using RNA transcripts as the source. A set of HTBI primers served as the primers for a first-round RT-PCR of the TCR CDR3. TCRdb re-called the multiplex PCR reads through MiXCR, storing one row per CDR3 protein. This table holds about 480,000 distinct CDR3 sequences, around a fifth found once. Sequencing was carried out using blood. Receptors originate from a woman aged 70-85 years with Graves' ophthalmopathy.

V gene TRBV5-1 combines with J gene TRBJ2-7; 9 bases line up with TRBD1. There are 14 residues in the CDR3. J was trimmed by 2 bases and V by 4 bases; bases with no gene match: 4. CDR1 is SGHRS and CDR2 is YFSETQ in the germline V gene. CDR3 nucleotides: TGCGCCAGCAGCCGGACAGGGGTGACCTACGAGCAGTACTTC. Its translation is CASSRTGVTYEQYF.

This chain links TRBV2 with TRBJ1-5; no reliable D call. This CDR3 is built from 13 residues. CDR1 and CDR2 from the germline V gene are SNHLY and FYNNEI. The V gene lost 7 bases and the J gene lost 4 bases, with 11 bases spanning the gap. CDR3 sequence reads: CASTANKNQPQHF. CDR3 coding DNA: TGTGCCAGCACGGCAAATAAGAATCAGCCCCAGCATTTT.

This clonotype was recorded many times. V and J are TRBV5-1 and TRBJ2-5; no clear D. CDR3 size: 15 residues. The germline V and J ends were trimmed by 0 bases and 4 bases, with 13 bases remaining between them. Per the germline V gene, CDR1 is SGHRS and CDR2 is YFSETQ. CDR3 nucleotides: TGCGCCAGCAGCTTGGAACAAGTCTCGGGAGAGACCCAGTACTTC. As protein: CASSLEQVSGETQYF.

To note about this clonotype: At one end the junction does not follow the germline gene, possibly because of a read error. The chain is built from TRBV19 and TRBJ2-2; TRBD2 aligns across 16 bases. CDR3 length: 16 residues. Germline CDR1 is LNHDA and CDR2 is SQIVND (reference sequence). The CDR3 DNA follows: TGCGCAGCGGGACTAGCGGGAGGGCGGCTCACCGGGGAGCTGTTTTTT. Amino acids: CAAGLAGGRLTGELFF.

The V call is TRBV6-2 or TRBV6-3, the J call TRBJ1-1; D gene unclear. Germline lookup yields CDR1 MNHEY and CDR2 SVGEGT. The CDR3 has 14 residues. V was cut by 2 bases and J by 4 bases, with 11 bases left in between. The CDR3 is CASSYQRGFTEAFF. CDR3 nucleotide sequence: TGTGCCAGCAGTTACCAAAGAGGGTTCACTGAAGCTTTCTTT.

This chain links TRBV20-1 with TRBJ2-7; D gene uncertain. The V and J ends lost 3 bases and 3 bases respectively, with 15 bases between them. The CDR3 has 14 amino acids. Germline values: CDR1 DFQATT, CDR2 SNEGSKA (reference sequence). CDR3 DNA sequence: TGCAGTGCTAGGCCTCCTCAAGGTGGCTACGAGCAGTACTTC. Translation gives CSARPPQGGYEQYF.

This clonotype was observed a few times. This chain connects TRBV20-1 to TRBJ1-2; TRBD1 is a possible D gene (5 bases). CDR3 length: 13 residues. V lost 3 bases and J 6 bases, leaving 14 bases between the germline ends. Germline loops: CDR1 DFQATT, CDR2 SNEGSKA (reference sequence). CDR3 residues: CSARWGGGDGYTF. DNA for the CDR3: TGCAGTGCTAGGTGGGGGGGTGGAGATGGCTACACCTTC.

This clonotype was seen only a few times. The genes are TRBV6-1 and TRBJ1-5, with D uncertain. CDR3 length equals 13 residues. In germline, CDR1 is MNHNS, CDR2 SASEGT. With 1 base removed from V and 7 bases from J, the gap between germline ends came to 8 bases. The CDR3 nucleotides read TGTGCCAGCAGTGAAGGGGGTTTGCAGCCCCAGCATTTT. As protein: CASSEGGLQPQHF.

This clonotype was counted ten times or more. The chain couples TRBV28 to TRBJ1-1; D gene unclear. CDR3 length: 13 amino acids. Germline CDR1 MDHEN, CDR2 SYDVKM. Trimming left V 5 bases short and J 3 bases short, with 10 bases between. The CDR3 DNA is TGTGCCAGCAGTCCCCCCGGGTACACTGAAGCTTTCTTT. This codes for CASSPPGYTEAFF.

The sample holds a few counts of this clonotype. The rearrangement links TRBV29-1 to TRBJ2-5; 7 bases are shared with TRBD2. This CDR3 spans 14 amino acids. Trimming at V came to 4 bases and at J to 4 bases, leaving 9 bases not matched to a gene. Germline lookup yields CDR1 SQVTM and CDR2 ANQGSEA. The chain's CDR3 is CSVGHRLALETQYF. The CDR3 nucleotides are TGCAGCGTTGGCCATAGACTAGCCCTAGAGACCCAGTACTTC.

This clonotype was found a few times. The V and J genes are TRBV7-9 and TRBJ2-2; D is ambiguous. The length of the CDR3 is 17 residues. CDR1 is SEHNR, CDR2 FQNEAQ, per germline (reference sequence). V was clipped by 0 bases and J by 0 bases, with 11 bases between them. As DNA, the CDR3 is TGTGCCAGCAGCTTAGCGGTAACAATCGCGAACACCGGGGAGCTGTTTTTT. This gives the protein CASSLAVTIANTGELFF.

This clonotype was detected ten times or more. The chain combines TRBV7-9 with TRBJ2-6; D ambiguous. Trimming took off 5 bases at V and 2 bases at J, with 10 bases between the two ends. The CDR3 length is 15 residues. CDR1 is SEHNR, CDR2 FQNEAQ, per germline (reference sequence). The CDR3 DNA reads TGTGCCAGCAGCCCACTGGGGACTGGGGCCAACGTCCTGACTTTC. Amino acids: CASSPLGTGANVLTF. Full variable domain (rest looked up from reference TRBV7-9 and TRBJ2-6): DTGVSQNPRHKITKRGQNVTFRCDPISEHNRLYWYRQTLGQGPEFLTYFQNEAQLEKSRLLSDRFSAERPKGSFSTLEIQRTEQGDSAMYLCASSPLGTGANVLTFGAGSRLTVL.

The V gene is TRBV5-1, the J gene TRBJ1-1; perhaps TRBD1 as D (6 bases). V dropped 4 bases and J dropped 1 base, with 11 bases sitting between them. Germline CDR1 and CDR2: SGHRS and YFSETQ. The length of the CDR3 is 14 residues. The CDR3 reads CASSIRGRNTEAFF. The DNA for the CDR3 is TGCGCCAGCAGCATCAGGGGTCGGAACACTGAAGCTTTCTTT.

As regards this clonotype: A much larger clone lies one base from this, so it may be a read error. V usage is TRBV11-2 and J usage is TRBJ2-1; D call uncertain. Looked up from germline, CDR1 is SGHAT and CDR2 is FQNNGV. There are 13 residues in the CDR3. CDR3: CASSFSRNNEQSF. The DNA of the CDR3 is TGTGCCAGCAGCTTTAGTCGGAACAATGAGCAGTCCTTC.

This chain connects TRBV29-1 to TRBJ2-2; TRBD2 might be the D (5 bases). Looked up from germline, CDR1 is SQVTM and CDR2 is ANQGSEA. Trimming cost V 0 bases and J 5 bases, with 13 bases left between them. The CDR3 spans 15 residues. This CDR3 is CSVEDRGSRTGELFF. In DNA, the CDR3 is TGCAGCGTTGAAGATAGAGGGAGTAGAACCGGGGAGCTGTTTTTT.

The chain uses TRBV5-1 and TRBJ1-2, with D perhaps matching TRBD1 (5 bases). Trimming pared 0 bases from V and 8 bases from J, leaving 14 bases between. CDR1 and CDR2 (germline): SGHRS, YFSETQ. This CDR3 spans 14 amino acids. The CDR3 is CASSLDRGSFGYTF. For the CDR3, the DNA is TGCGCCAGCAGCTTGGATAGGGGTTCGTTCGGCTACACCTTC.

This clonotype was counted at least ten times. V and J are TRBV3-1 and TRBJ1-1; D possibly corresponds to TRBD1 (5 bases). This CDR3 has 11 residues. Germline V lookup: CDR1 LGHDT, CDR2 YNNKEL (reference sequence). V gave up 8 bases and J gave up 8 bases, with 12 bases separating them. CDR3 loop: CASVQGGEAFF. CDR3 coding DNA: TGTGCCAGCGTCCAGGGAGGGGAAGCTTTCTTT.

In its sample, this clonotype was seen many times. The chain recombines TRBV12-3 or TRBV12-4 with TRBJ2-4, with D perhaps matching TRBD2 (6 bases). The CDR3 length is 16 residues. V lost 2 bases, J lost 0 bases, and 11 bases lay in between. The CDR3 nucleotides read TGTGCCAGCAGTTTATCGGGGGTTCTAGCCAAAAACATTCAGTACTTC. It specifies CASSLSGVLAKNIQYF.

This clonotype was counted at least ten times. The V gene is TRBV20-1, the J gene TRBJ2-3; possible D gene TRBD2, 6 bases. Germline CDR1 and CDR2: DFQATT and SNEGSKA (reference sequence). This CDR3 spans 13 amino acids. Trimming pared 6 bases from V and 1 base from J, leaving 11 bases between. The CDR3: CSARRGGTDTQYF. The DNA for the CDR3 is TGCAGTGCCCGACGCGGGGGCACAGATACGCAGTATTTT.

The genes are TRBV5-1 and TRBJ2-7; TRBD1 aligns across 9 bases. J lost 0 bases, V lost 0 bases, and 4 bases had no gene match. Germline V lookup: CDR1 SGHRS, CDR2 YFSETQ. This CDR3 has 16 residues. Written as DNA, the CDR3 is TGCGCCAGCAGCTTGGGGACAGGGGTCCGCTCCTACGAGCAGTACTTC. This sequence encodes CASSLGTGVRSYEQYF.

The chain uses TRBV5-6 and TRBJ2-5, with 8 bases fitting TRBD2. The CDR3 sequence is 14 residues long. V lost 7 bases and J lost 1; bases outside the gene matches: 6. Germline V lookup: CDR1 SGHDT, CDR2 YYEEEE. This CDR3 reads CASRRGGGQETQYF. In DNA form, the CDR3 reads TGTGCCAGCCGCCGGGGGGGGGGCCAAGAGACCCAGTACTTC.

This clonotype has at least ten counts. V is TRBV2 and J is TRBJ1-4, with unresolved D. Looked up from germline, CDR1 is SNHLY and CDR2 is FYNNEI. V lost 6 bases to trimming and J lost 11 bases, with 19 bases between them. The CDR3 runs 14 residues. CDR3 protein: CASSPGIGVLKLFF. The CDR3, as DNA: TGTGCCAGCAGCCCCGGGATCGGGGTCTTGAAACTGTTTTTT. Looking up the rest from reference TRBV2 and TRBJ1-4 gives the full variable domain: EPEVTQTPSHQVTQMGQEVILRCVPISNHLYFYWYRQILGQKVEFLVSFYNNEISEKSEIFDDQFSVERPDGSNFTLKIRSTKLEDSAMYFCASSPGIGVLKLFFGSGTQLSVL.

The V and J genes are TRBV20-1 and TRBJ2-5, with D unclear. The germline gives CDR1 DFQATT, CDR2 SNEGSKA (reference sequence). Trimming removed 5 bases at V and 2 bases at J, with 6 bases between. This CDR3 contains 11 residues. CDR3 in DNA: TGCAGTGCTTCACATCAAGAGACCCAGTACTTC. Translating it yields CSASHQETQYF.

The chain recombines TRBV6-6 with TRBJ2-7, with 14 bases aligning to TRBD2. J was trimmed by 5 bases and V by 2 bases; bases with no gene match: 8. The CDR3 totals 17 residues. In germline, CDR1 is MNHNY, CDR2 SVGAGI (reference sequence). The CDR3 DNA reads TGTGCCAGCAGTTACCGGGGACTAGCGGGAGTATCGAACGAGCAGTACTTC. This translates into CASSYRGLAGVSNEQYF.

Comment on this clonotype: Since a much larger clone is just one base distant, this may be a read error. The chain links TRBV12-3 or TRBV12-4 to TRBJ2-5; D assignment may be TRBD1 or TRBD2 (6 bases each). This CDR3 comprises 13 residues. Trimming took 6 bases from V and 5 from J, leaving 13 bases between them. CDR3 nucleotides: TGTGCCAGCAGCGCACGGGGGCTGGAGACCCAGTACTTC. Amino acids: CASSARGLETQYF.

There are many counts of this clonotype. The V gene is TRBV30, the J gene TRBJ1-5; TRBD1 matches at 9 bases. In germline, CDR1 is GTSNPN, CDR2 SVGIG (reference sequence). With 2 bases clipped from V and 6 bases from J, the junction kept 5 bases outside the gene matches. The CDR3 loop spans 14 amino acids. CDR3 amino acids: CAWSSGTGSQPQHF. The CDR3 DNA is TGTGCCTGGAGTTCCGGGACAGGGAGTCAGCCCCAGCATTTT. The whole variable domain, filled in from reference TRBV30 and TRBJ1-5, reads SQTIHQWPATLVQPVGSPLSLECTVEGTSNPNLYWYRQAAGRGLQLLFYSVGIGQISSEVPQNLSASRPQDRQFILSSKKLLLSDSGFYLCAWSSGTGSQPQHFGDGTRLSIL.

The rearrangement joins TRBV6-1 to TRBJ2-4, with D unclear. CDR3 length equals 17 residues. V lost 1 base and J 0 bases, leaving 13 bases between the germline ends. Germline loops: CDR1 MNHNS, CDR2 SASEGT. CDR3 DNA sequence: TGTGCCAGCAGTGAAGTTTTTACGACCCTAGCCAAAAACATTCAGTACTTC. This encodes CASSEVFTTLAKNIQYF.